The rows below give T cell receptor beta chains drawn from one sample of a study of T-cell memory formation after mild COVID-19. TCRdb called the 5' RACE reads again in MiXCR, with one record for every CDR3 protein. The table lists around 420,000 distinct CDR3 sequences, roughly 26% of them singletons, with around 8.7% in the top ten. The material sequenced was PBMCs or a T cell subset sorted from them (not recorded which). The receptors here all came from an adult woman who had mild COVID-19 (a few samples of this study predate the infection). Cell type and time point are not known. Both conserved end residues are part of each CDR3. D genes are given only for firm matches. Size values are once, few and many counts, or a class for expanded clones, and some rows have none.

TRBJ2-1 | TRBD2 | NA | TRBV12-3/TRBV12-4 | TGTGCCAGCAACTCGGGACTAGCGGGAGCTCATGAGCAGTTCTTC | CASNSGLAGAHEQFF
TRBJ1-2 | NA | few | TRBV25-1 | TGTGCCAGCAGTGAAACAACCGGCTATGGCTACACCTTC | CASSETTGYGYTF
TRBJ1-1 | TRBD1 | NA | TRBV4-3 | TGCGCCAGCAGCCAAGCTCCAGGGGGGAACACTGAAGCTTTCTTT | CASSQAPGGNTEAFF
TRBJ2-5 | NA | few | TRBV29-1 | TGCAGCGTAGATTTCAGACCCCAGTACTTC | CSVDFRPQYF
TRBJ2-3 | TRBD1 | once | TRBV27 | TGTGCCAGCAGTAGCTACCCGGACAGGGGGCGCCCAGATACGCAGTATTTT | CASSSYPDRGRPDTQYF
TRBJ2-7 | NA | NA | TRBV14 | TGTGCCAGCAGCCAAGATCGGGCTTGGGTGCTGGGGACCGGGTACGAGCAGTACTTC | CASSQDRAWVLGTGYEQYF
TRBJ2-1 | NA | few | TRBV18 | TGTGCCAGCTCACCGATCCCGGGACTGCACAATGAGCAGTTCTTC | CASSPIPGLHNEQFF
TRBJ2-5 | TRBD2 | NA | TRBV7-8 | TGTGCCAGCAGCCGGGGACTAGCGGGACTCCAAGAGACCCAGTACTTC | CASSRGLAGLQETQYF
TRBJ1-1 | TRBD1 | NA | TRBV12-3/TRBV12-4 | TGTGCCAGCGGGACAGGGATCATTTCCAGGTCTGAAGCTTTCTTT | CASGTGIISRSEAFF
TRBJ2-3 | TRBD2 | NA | TRBV9 | TGTGCCAGCAGCGTAGCAGGGGGACTAGCGGGGGCGGCTACGCAGTATTTT | CASSVAGGLAGAATQYF
TRBJ1-2 | NA | NA | TRBV6-6 | TGTGCCAGCAGTTTTCCAGGGGCCGGCTACACCTTC | CASSFPGAGYTF
TRBJ1-4 | NA | NA | TRBV5-1 | TGCGCCAGCAGCTCCTCGGGGGGATCTAATGAAAAACTGTTTTTT | CASSSSGGSNEKLFF
TRBJ1-2 | TRBD1 | few | TRBV3-1 | TGTGCCAGCAGCCAAGTCCCAGGGGGAGAAGGCTACACCTTC | CASSQVPGGEGYTF
TRBJ2-5 | NA | NA | TRBV7-9 | TGTGCCAGCAGCCTTGGGTTTAGCGGAGTTGATCGGGAGACCCAGTACTTC | CASSLGFSGVDRETQYF
TRBJ2-6 | TRBD1 | few | TRBV12-3/TRBV12-4 | TGTGCCAGCAGGATGTGGGGACAGGGTAGTGGGGCCAACGTCCTGACTTTC | CASRMWGQGSGANVLTF
TRBJ2-1 | TRBD1 | NA | TRBV24-1 | TGTGCCACCAGTGACCGGGACAGGGGTACACATGAGCAGTTCTTC | CATSDRDRGTHEQFF
TRBJ1-4 | NA | few | TRBV5-5 | TGTGCCAGCAGCCAAGCATTGGGGGGCAAACTGTTTTTT | CASSQALGGKLFF
TRBJ1-1 | TRBD1 | NA | TRBV18 | TGTGCCAGCTCACAACCGGGACAGGGTATCGGTGGGTCGAACACTGAAGCTTTCTTT | CASSQPGQGIGGSNTEAFF
TRBJ2-7 | NA | NA | TRBV12-3/TRBV12-4 | TGTGCCAGCAGTTTAACTCCACTCGGGCAGCACGAGCAGTACTTC | CASSLTPLGQHEQYF
TRBJ2-3 | TRBD2 | many | TRBV5-1 | TGCGCCAGCAGTAAGGTAGCGGGAGAGGTGGCAGATACGCAGTATTTT | CASSKVAGEVADTQYF
TRBJ1-5 | TRBD1 | NA | TRBV6-5 | TGTGCCAGCAGTAAAGGGACAGGGGCTCAGCCCCAGCATTTT | CASSKGTGAQPQHF
TRBJ2-3 | TRBD1 | few | TRBV2 | TGTGCCAGCAGTAGGACAGGGGCCCGAGATACGCAGTATTTT | CASSRTGARDTQYF
TRBJ1-2 | NA | few | TRBV7-9 | TGTGCCAGCAGCTTAGCAGCGACGGGACCTAACTATGGCTACACCTTC | CASSLAATGPNYGYTF
TRBJ2-6 | TRBD2 | NA | TRBV10-3 | TGTGCCATCAGTGACGGCAGGACTAGCGGGTTAGACGGCCTCTCTGGGGCCAACGTCCTGACTTTC | CAISDGRTSGLDGLSGANVLTF
TRBJ1-1 | TRBD1 | few | TRBV3-1 | TGTGCCAGCAGCCCCATCCCACAGGGGGACACTGAAGCTTTCTTT | CASSPIPQGDTEAFF
TRBJ2-3 | NA | few | TRBV7-3 | TGTGCCAGCAGCCACAGACCCTCTCCCACAGATACGCAGTATTTT | CASSHRPSPTDTQYF
TRBJ1-1 | NA | few | TRBV7-9 | TGTGCCAGCGATACCGGGGGTATGAACACTGAAGCTTTCTTT | CASDTGGMNTEAFF
TRBJ1-5 | TRBD1 | few | TRBV19 | TGTGCCAGTAGTAAGCAGGGACAGGGGGCTGGGCAGCCCCAGCATTTT | CASSKQGQGAGQPQHF
TRBJ2-1 | NA | NA | TRBV4-1 | TGCGCCAGCAGCCCCGGACAGTCCTACAATGAGCAGTTCTTC | CASSPGQSYNEQFF
TRBJ2-1 | TRBD1 | NA | TRBV15 | TGTGCCACCAGCAGAAACACAGGGGGTGGGAAGCAGTTCTTC | CATSRNTGGGKQFF
TRBJ2-1 | NA | few | TRBV5-1 | TGCGCCAGCAGCAAAGGGGGTGAGCAGTTCTTC | CASSKGGEQFF
TRBJ1-1 | NA | few | TRBV5-1 | TGCGCCAGCAGCCCAAAACGGGGGGGACCGAACACTGAAGCTTTCTTT | CASSPKRGGPNTEAFF
TRBJ2-3 | TRBD2 | NA | TRBV5-1 | TGCGCCAGCGGCTCCGGGACTAGCGGGTCCACAGATACGCAGTATTTT | CASGSGTSGSTDTQYF